The clone carrying this T cell receptor beta chain was seen repeatedly, ten times or more. As yet, its antigen is unknown. TCR beta CDR3 regions were amplified from RNA. The HTBI primer set was used in a first-round RT-PCR of the TCR CDR3. TCRdb re-derived calls from the multiplex PCR reads in MiXCR, one entry per CDR3 protein. In the table there are about 540,000 distinct CDR3 sequences, 40% to 55% of which are singletons. The data were obtained in a study of T cells in Graves' hyperthyroidism and ophthalmopathy. General observations from the study: Blood also carried most thyroid clonotypes expanded above 0.001. Classification by a 13 V-J model distinguished ophthalmopathy from stable hyperthyroidism.

The CDR3 covers 16 residues. V lost 0 bases and J 0 bases, leaving 7 bases between the germline ends. Germline CDR1 reads KGHDR; CDR2 reads SFDVKD. Hyperthyroidism, newly diagnosed and lasting under 2 months, affected patients aged 18 to 65. Orbital computed tomography and thyroid ultrasound, together with serum TRAb and thyroxine and clinical symptoms, were used for diagnoses. The V call is TRBV24-1, the J call TRBJ2-2; a weak D match, TRBD1 (6 bases). This clonotype was sampled from a woman aged 18-29 years with Graves' hyperthyroidism. The sample taken for sequencing was peripheral blood or thyroid tissue (not recorded which). CDR3 DNA: TGTGCCACCAGTGATTTGGGACAGACGAACACCGGGGAGCTGTTTTTT. Translation: CATSDLGQTNTGELFF.